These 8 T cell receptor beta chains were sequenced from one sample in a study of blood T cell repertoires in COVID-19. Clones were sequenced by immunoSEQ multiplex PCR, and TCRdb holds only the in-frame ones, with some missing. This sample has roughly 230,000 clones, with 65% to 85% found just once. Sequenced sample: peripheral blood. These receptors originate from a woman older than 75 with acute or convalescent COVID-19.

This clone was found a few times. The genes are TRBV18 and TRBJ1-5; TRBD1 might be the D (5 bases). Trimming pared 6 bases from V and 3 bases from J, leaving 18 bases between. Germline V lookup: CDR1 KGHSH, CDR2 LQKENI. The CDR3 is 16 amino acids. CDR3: CASSGQGIGDNQPQHF. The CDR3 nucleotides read TGTGCCAGCTCGGGGCAGGGAATAGGAGACAATCAGCCCCAGCATTTT.

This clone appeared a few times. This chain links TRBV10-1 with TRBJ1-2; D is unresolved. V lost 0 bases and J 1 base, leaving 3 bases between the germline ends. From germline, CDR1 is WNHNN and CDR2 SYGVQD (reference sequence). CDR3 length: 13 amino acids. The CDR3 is CASSESFNYGYTF. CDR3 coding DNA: TGCGCCAGCAGTGAGTCCTTTAACTATGGCTACACCTTC.

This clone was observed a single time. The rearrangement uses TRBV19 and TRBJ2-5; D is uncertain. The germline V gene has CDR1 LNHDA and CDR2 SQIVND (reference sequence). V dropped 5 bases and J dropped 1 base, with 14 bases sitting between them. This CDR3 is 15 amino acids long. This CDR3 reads CASSVGSPSQETQYF. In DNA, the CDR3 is TGTGCCAGTAGTGTGGGTAGTCCTAGCCAAGAGACCCAGTACTTC.

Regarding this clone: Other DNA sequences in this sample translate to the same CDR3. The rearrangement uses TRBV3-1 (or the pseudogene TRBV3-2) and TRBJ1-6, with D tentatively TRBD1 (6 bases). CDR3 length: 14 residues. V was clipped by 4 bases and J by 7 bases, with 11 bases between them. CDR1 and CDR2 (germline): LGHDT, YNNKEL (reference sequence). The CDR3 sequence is CASSPRDTNSPLHF. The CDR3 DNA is TGTGCCAGCAGCCCACGGGACACAAATTCACCCCTCCACTTT.

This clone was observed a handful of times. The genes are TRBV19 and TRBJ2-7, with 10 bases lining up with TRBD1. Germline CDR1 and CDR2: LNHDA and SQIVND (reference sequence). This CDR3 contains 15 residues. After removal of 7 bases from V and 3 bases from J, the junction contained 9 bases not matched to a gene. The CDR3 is CASTVSRDRGYEQYF. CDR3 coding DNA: TGTGCCAGTACCGTCTCGAGGGACAGGGGCTACGAGCAGTACTTC.

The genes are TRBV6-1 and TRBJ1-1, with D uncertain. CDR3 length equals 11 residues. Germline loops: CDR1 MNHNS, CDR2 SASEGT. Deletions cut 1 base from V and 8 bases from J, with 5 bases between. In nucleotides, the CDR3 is TGTGCCAGCAGTGAAGTACAGGAAGCTTTCTTT. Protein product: CASSEVQEAFF.

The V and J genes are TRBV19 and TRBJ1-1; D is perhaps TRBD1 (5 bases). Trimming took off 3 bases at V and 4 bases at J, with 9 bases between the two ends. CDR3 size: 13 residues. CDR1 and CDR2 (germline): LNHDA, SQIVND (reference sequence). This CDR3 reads CASSMQGSTEAFF. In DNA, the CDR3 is TGTGCCAGTAGTATGCAGGGTTCCACTGAAGCTTTCTTT. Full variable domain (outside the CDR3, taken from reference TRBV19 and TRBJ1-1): DGGITQSPKYLFRKEGQNVTLSCEQNLNHDAMYWYRQDPGQGLRLIYYSQIVNDFQKGDIAEGYSVSREKKESFPLTVTSAQKNPTAFYLCASSMQGSTEAFFGQGTRLTVV.

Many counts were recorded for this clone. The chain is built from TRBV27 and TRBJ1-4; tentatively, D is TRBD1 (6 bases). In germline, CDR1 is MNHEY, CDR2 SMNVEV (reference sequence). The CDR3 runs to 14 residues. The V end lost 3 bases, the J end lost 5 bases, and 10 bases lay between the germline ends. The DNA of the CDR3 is TGTGCCAGCAGTTTCTCCGGGACAAATGAAAAACTGTTTTTT. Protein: CASSFSGTNEKLFF. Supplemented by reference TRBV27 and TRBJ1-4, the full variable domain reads EAQVTQNPRYLITVTGKKLTVTCSQNMNHEYMSWYRQDPGLGLRQIYYSMNVEVTDKGDVPEGYKVSRKEKRNFPLILESPSPNQTSLYFCASSFSGTNEKLFFGSGTQLSVL.